These 8 T cell receptor beta chains originate from one sample sequenced in a study of blood T cell repertoires in acute mononucleosis. The time point was: convalescence about 6 months (5-8 months) after acute presentation (visit 7). Study-level points and caveats: GLC-BM-specific selection apparently combined TCR alpha and beta motifs.

The table came from immunoSEQ multiplex PCR; TCRdb's copy has only in-frame clones and leaves some out. In the table there are approximately 2,500 clones, around 25% of which are singletons. Specimen: EBV GLC epitope tetramer+ CD8+ T cells sorted from PBMCs, collected during convalescence from infectious mononucleosis. Indicated subset: CD8 T cells binding tetramer with EBV BMLF1 280-288 peptide (GLC-BM). The receptors derive from a woman under 30 with infectious mononucleosis caused by EBV.

Details on this clone: The likely explanation is a read error, given a far larger clone one base away. The same CDR3 is also encoded by other DNA sequences in this sample. This chain joins TRBV29-1 and TRBJ1-4, with 9 bases fitting TRBD1. The germline gives CDR1 SQVTM, CDR2 ANQGSEA. With V trimmed by 6 bases and J by 2 bases, 4 bases remained unmatched. There are 14 residues in the CDR3. The CDR3 reads CSVVTGGTNEKLFF. Here the CDR3 DNA reads TGCAGCGTGGTGACAGGGGGTACTAATGAAAAACTGTTTTTT.

The sample holds a few counts of this clone. This chain links TRBV2 with TRBJ2-1; D remains unclear. Germline assignment: CDR1 SNHLY and CDR2 FYNNEI. The CDR3 extends over 12 amino acids. Deletions cut 6 bases from V and 7 bases from J, with 10 bases between. The CDR3 region is CASSVVGNEQFF. The CDR3 DNA reads as TGTGCCAGCAGCGTAGTAGGTAATGAGCAGTTCTTC.

This clone was observed a handful of times. This sequence is one base from a far larger clone and is likely a read error. J is TRBJ2-7 and V is TRBV27; D gene ambiguous. CDR3 size: 14 residues. Trimming shortened V by 6 bases and J by 4 bases, and 16 bases separated the two germline ends. CDR1 is MNHEY, CDR2 SMNVEV, per germline (reference sequence). This CDR3 is CASSLVAMYYEQYF. CDR3 coding DNA: TGTGCCAGCAGCTTGGTCGCCATGTATTACGAGCAGTACTTC.

A remark on this clone: A far larger clone is one base from this, pointing to a likely read error. Within the sample, other DNA sequences also encode this same CDR3. This sequence joins TRBV14 and TRBJ2-5, with 9 bases fitting TRBD2. The V segment lost 2 bases and the J segment 8 bases; nucleotides outside the gene matches: 3. The CDR3 totals 13 residues. The V gene's germline CDR1 is SGHDN and CDR2 FVKESK. The CDR3 DNA is TGTGCCAGCAGCCAATCGCGGGGGGGTACCCAGTACTTC. This codes for CASSQSRGGTQYF.

About this clone itself: A junction end diverges from the germline sequence, so it may reflect a read error. The rearrangement joins TRBV7-9 to TRBJ1-5, with 8 bases fitting TRBD1. The CDR3 sequence is 15 residues long. Germline CDR1 SEHNR, CDR2 FQNEAQ (reference sequence). The CDR3 DNA is TGTGGCAGCAGCAAAAAGAACAGGGGGAGGCAGCCCCAGCATTTT. It encodes CGSSKKNRGRQPQHF.

To note about this clone: A far larger clone lies a single base away; this is likely a read error. The genes are TRBV11-3 and TRBJ2-3; D unresolved. This CDR3 comprises 13 residues. CDR1 SGHNT and CDR2 YENEEA come from the germline V gene. CDR3 sequence: CASSSESRDSQYF. The CDR3 DNA sequence: TGTGCCAGCAGCTCAGAAAGTAGAGATTCGCAGTATTTT.

The rearrangement links TRBV19 to TRBJ1-4, with 8 bases lining up with TRBD1. CDR3 length equals 15 residues. V gave up 3 bases and J gave up 6 bases; unmatched junction bases: 6. The germline gives CDR1 LNHDA, CDR2 SQIVND (reference sequence). CDR3 bases: TGTGCCAGTAGTATCCCCGGACAGGGTCATGAAAAACTGTTTTTT. As protein: CASSIPGQGHEKLFF.

This clone came up many times. One end of the junction fails to match germline, which may point to a read error. V is TRBV10-3 and J is TRBJ2-7, with no clear D. CDR1 and CDR2 from the germline V gene are ENHRY and SYGVKD. This CDR3 comprises 14 residues. Written as DNA, the CDR3 is TGTGCCAGCAGTTTATTTTCCGCTTCCTACGAGCAGTACTTC. This translates into CASSLFSASYEQYF.